The 24 T cell receptor beta chains below were found in one sample sequenced in a study of a mutant IDH1 vaccine in newly diagnosed glioma. The data were produced by immunoSEQ multiplex PCR, yet TCRdb's version contains in-frame clones alone and is incomplete. The sample includes about 46,000 clones, around 92% of them seen just once. No antigens are known for them. Time point denoted: week 35, safety follow-up. Every vaccine dose comprised 300 ug of mutant IDH1 20-mer peptide plus topical imiquimod. The sequencing used PBMCs, collected from a glioma patient whose treatment included an IDH1 peptide vaccine. These receptors were collected from a man aged 50 to 59 with glioma.

The rearrangement uses TRBV27 and TRBJ2-7; D remains ambiguous. Trimming left V 4 bases short and J 1 base short, with 14 bases between. Germline CDR1 is MNHEY and CDR2 is SMNVEV (reference sequence). The CDR3 runs 15 residues. CDR3 loop: CASSWQADFSYEQYF. The DNA of the CDR3 is TGTGCCAGCAGTTGGCAGGCCGATTTTTCCTACGAGCAGTACTTC.

The chain combines TRBV6-1 with TRBJ2-1; D gene unclear. Trimming took 3 bases from V and 6 from J, leaving 9 bases between them. The germline V gene has CDR1 MNHNS and CDR2 SASEGT. The CDR3 is 13 amino acids. The CDR3 spells CASSDQFSNEQFF. CDR3 nucleotides: TGTGCCAGCAGTGACCAATTCAGCAATGAGCAGTTCTTC.

The chain is built from TRBV6-6 and TRBJ1-6, with TRBD1 matching 8 bases. Unmatched junction bases numbered 7, after V lost 8 bases and J lost 10 bases. This CDR3 has 13 residues. Germline CDR1 MNHNY, CDR2 SVGAGI (reference sequence). The CDR3 loop is CASGQGTRSPLHF. The CDR3 region has the DNA TGTGCCAGCGGACAGGGTACAAGGTCACCCCTCCACTTT.

This clone was seen once. The chain joins TRBV4-2 to TRBJ2-7, with D unresolved. Trimming took off 6 bases at V and 7 bases at J, with 10 bases between the two ends. Germline CDR1 LGHNA, CDR2 YNFKEQ. The CDR3 runs to 11 residues. The CDR3 DNA reads TGTGCCAGCAGTATAGGACCAGAGCAGTACTTC. This translates into CASSIGPEQYF.

The V gene is TRBV21-1, the J gene TRBJ2-1; the table assigns TRBD2, which was not confirmed against the DNA. TRBV21-1 is an annotated pseudogene. This CDR3 is built from 16 residues. The CDR3 reads CASSKVKRSSYNEQFF. CDR3 bases: TGTGCCAGCAGCAAAGTAAAGAGGAGCTCCTACAATGAGCAGTTCTTC.

This sequence joins TRBV7-6 and TRBJ1-1; the D gene is possibly TRBD1 (5 bases). V was clipped by 3 bases and J by 1 base, with 9 bases between them. Looked up from germline, CDR1 is SGHVS and CDR2 is FNYEAQ. The CDR3 is 14 residues long. The CDR3 DNA follows: TGTGCCAGCAGCTTTCAGGGAAAGAACACTGAAGCTTTCTTT. Its translation: CASSFQGKNTEAFF.

The genes are TRBV19 and TRBJ1-5; the D gene is possibly TRBD1 (5 bases). V was shortened by 4 bases and J by 5 bases, with 9 bases between the two germline ends. CDR3 size: 13 residues. From germline, CDR1 is LNHDA and CDR2 SQIVND (reference sequence). The CDR3 reads CASSTQVDQPQHF. The CDR3 nucleotides are TGTGCCAGTAGTACACAGGTGGATCAGCCCCAGCATTTT.

This rearrangement joins TRBV11-3 to TRBJ2-1; possibly TRBD2 for D (6 bases). CDR3 length equals 14 residues. CDR1 is SGHNT, CDR2 YENEEA, per germline. Deletions cut 2 bases from V and 8 bases from J, with 13 bases between. The CDR3 is CASSLQGLGDEQFF. The CDR3 bases are TGTGCCAGCAGCTTACAGGGACTCGGGGATGAGCAGTTCTTC.

This sequence joins TRBV30 and TRBJ1-1, with D perhaps TRBD1 (5 bases). The CDR3 is made up of 14 amino acids. Per the germline V gene, CDR1 is GTSNPN and CDR2 is SVGIG (reference sequence). The V gene lost 5 bases and the J gene lost 0 bases, with 13 bases spanning the gap. The CDR3 here is CAWAIETVNTEAFF. CDR3 nucleotides: TGTGCCTGGGCCATCGAGACAGTGAACACTGAAGCTTTCTTT.

J is TRBJ2-5 and V is TRBV28, with 14 bases aligning to TRBD2. CDR3 length equals 16 residues. V trimming: 5 bases; J trimming: 5 bases; junction bases outside the gene matches: 7. Germline V CDR1 and CDR2: MDHEN, SYDVKM. The CDR3 sequence: CASSKTSGRAGETQYF. The CDR3 bases are TGTGCCAGCAGTAAGACTAGCGGGAGGGCCGGGGAGACCCAGTACTTC.

This sequence joins TRBV5-1 and TRBJ2-1; D is tentatively TRBD1 or TRBD2 (6 bases each). CDR1 and CDR2 (germline): SGHRS, YFSETQ. The V end was cut by 4 bases, the J end by 3 bases, with 17 bases between. This CDR3 region has 16 residues. The CDR3, as DNA: TGCGCCAGCAGCAAGGGGGGTGGGGGTGGCTACAATGAGCAGTTCTTC. The encoded protein is CASSKGGGGGYNEQFF.

The chain employs TRBV5-1 and TRBJ2-3; D is undetermined. Germline V CDR1 and CDR2: SGHRS, YFSETQ. The V gene lost 0 bases and the J gene lost 4 bases, with 9 bases spanning the gap. The CDR3 has 14 amino acids. The DNA of the CDR3 is TGCGCCAGCAGCTTGGCCGGCGACTCAGATACGCAGTATTTT. Translated, it gives CASSLAGDSDTQYF.

The chain has TRBV29-1 and TRBJ2-5; 7 bases match TRBD2. CDR3 size: 12 residues. CDR1 is SQVTM, CDR2 ANQGSEA, per germline. J lost 5 bases, V lost 7 bases, and 7 bases had no gene match. The CDR3 region has the DNA TGCAGCGGGGAGCGGGGTACGGAGACCCAGTACTTC. Translation: CSGERGTETQYF. Combining the CDR3 with reference TRBV29-1 and TRBJ2-5 gives the whole variable domain SAVISQKPSRDICQRGTSLTIQCQVDSQVTMMFWYRQQPGQSLTLIATANQGSEATYESGFVIDKFPISRPNLTFSTLTVSNMSPEDSSIYLCSGERGTETQYFGPGTRLLVL.

In its sample, this clone was seen a few times. This chain uses TRBV5-5 with TRBJ1-4; the match to TRBD1 covers 8 bases. Germline CDR1 SGHKS, CDR2 YYEKEE (reference sequence). The V gene end was trimmed by 2 bases and the J gene end by 3 bases; junction bases not matched to a gene: 3. The CDR3 runs 15 residues. The chain's CDR3 is CASSFLDRANEKLFF. CDR3 in DNA: TGTGCCAGCAGCTTCCTGGACAGGGCTAATGAAAAACTGTTTTTT.

This sequence joins TRBV29-1 and TRBJ2-1; 9 bases line up with TRBD1. With 8 bases clipped from V and 4 bases from J, the junction kept 6 bases outside the gene matches. Germline V gene lookup returns CDR1 SQVTM and CDR2 ANQGSEA. The CDR3 has 13 amino acids. The DNA of the CDR3 is TGCAGCCTAAGGGACAGGGCATACAATGAGCAGTTCTTC. This codes for CSLRDRAYNEQFF.

The chain uses TRBV11-2 and TRBJ2-1; 8 bases are a match to TRBD2. Per the germline V gene, CDR1 is SGHAT and CDR2 is FQNNGV. The CDR3 contains 15 residues. Losses at the gene ends were 7 bases for V and 6 bases for J; bases not matched to a gene: 11. CDR3 sequence reads: CASTPSAGGSNEQFF. CDR3 nucleotide sequence: TGTGCCAGCACCCCGTCCGCGGGGGGATCCAATGAGCAGTTCTTC.

V and J are TRBV30 and TRBJ1-5, with a possible D match to TRBD1 (5 bases). Germline V lookup: CDR1 GTSNPN, CDR2 SVGIG (reference sequence). V was pared by 8 bases and J by 4 bases, with 15 bases between. The CDR3 has 13 amino acids. CDR3 nucleotide sequence: TGTGCCGGTGCGACAGACTCGAATCAGCCCCAGCATTTT. Amino acids: CAGATDSNQPQHF.

CDR3 loop: CASSAIMAESSYEQYF. Here the CDR3 DNA reads TGCGCCAGCAGCGCTATTATGGCGGAGAGCTCCTACGAGCAGTACTTC. This sequence joins TRBV4-1 and TRBJ2-7; D remains unclear. Germline V gives CDR1 MGHRA, CDR2 YSYEKL. The CDR3 loop spans 16 amino acids. V gave up 5 bases and J gave up 0 bases, with 17 bases separating them.

The chain joins TRBV13 to TRBJ1-4; the D is unclear. The V gene's germline CDR1 is PRHDT and CDR2 FYEKMQ (reference sequence). V lost 2 bases to trimming and J lost 5 bases, with 18 bases between them. This CDR3 has 17 residues. In DNA, the CDR3 is TGTGCCAGCAGCTTATTGGGAGCCCGGAGCCCAAATGAAAAACTGTTTTTT. Encoded protein: CASSLLGARSPNEKLFF.

The CDR3 DNA sequence: TGTGCCAGCAGCCCAAGGGGGCGCATTGACACCGGGGAGCTGTTTTTT. It is translated as CASSPRGRIDTGELFF. The rearrangement links TRBV7-6 to TRBJ2-2; the match to TRBD1 covers 7 bases. Per the germline V gene, CDR1 is SGHVS and CDR2 is FNYEAQ. V shed 5 bases, J shed 3 bases, and the junction held 9 bases outside the gene matches. This CDR3 is built from 16 residues.

The V call is TRBV4-1, the J call TRBJ2-5; D might be TRBD2 (6 bases). The CDR3 is made up of 13 amino acids. Trimming pared 4 bases from V and 4 bases from J, leaving 10 bases between. CDR1 and CDR2 from the germline V gene are MGHRA and YSYEKL. CDR3 amino acids: CASSPMGGETQYF. For the CDR3, the DNA is TGCGCCAGCAGCCCCATGGGGGGAGAGACCCAGTACTTC.

V and J are TRBV5-6 and TRBJ1-4; the match to TRBD1 covers 7 bases. V lost 4 bases, J lost 7 bases, and 13 bases stayed unmatched. This CDR3 region has 16 residues. The germline V gene encodes CDR1 SGHDT and CDR2 YYEEEE. CDR3: CASSTWTGRRGEKLFF. Written as DNA, the CDR3 is TGTGCCAGCAGCACTTGGACAGGCCGGAGGGGTGAAAAACTGTTTTTT.

The chain combines TRBV19 with TRBJ1-2; D unresolved. With 10 bases removed from V and 8 bases from J, the gap between germline ends came to 14 bases. Germline V gene sequence: CDR1 LNHDA, CDR2 SQIVND (reference sequence). This CDR3 comprises 11 residues. The CDR3 is CATKSPPGYTF. The CDR3 DNA sequence: TGTGCCACCAAATCCCCTCCGGGCTACACCTTC.

This chain uses TRBV4-3 with TRBJ2-3; D ambiguous. V dropped 0 bases and J dropped 4 bases, with 8 bases sitting between them. This CDR3 spans 14 amino acids. Germline CDR1 is LGHNA and CDR2 is YSLEER. CDR3 sequence: CASSQEAQADTQYF. CDR3 nucleotides: TGCGCCAGCAGCCAAGAGGCGCAAGCAGATACGCAGTATTTT.